These T cell receptor beta chains were read from a single sample in a study of T-cell reconstitution after alpha-beta-depleted transplantation in children. TCRdb re-analysed the PCR reads in MiXCR, keeping a single row per CDR3 protein. The data contain 100,000 to 130,000 distinct CDR3 sequences, around 6.4% of them singletons. The material was PBMCs, mostly from graft donor cells, obtained 360 days after TCRalphabeta/CD19-depleted stem cell transplant. All receptors come from a male patient aged 2 to 10 who had a stem cell transplant for acute lymphoblastic leukemia, so the T cells may come from the graft donor. CDR3s include the opening cysteine and the closing phenylalanine or tryptophan. Fields, in order: V gene, J gene, CDR3 protein.

TRBV4-2	TRBJ1-4	CASSQDWRGSEKLFF
TRBV12-3/TRBV12-4	TRBJ2-1	CASSLTRDFYNEQFF
TRBV29-1	TRBJ1-2	CSVPVVPWGYTF
TRBV27	TRBJ2-2	CASSLSRRGTGELFF
TRBV15	TRBJ2-6	CATSRDIRRGDGANVLTF
TRBV4-1	TRBJ2-7	CASSQHRTGRREQYF
TRBV24-1	TRBJ1-1	CATREGPEAFF
TRBV4-3	TRBJ2-3	CASSQWDNTADTQYF
TRBV27	TRBJ2-7	CASSWGRAAYEQYF
TRBV27	TRBJ1-5	CASSSYSRNQPQHF
TRBV5-1	TRBJ2-5	CASSLGLAGEGETQYF
TRBV5-1	TRBJ2-3	CASSWGAGSGVTDTQYF
TRBV10-3	TRBJ2-7	CAISELAGILSYEQYF
TRBV4-3	TRBJ2-1	CASSQAGLAFLSEQFF
TRBV28	TRBJ2-2	CASSSFSGELFF
TRBV10-3	TRBJ2-3	CAIKDSQDTQYF
TRBV20-1	TRBJ2-5	CSASRPVQETQYF
TRBV10-3	TRBJ2-5	CAISDPVNRETQYF
TRBV19	TRBJ1-5	CASSGTIYSNQPQHF
TRBV7-2	TRBJ2-2	CASSLTGPPGELFF
TRBV7-9	TRBJ2-6	CASSLEDSSGANVLTF
TRBV7-2	TRBJ2-7	CASSFWTKDYEQYF
TRBV6-2/TRBV6-3	TRBJ2-3	CASSASGRIGTDTQYF
TRBV5-1	TRBJ2-1	CASSLAGGPINEQFF
TRBV14	TRBJ2-7	CASSQDGSLNYELYF
TRBV11-2	TRBJ1-4	CASSLEGIEEKLFF
TRBV7-2	TRBJ2-3	CASSSEGRASLDTQYF
TRBV4-3	TRBJ2-1	CASSQDLRQGAYNEQFF
TRBV4-2	TRBJ2-7	CASSHPGGEKYF
TRBV20-1	TRBJ2-1	CSAERRRADEQFF
TRBV9	TRBJ2-7	CASSVRAGGSSYEQYF
TRBV7-9	TRBJ2-7	CASRTGPSYEQYF
TRBV4-3	TRBJ2-7	CASSHSSQAGTGFNEQYF
TRBV5-1	TRBJ1-2	CASSLARGRNYGYTF
TRBV11-1	TRBJ1-4	CASSFLGRAGAKQEKLFF
TRBV7-8	TRBJ2-1	CASSLDSRGAAYNEQFF
TRBV5-6	TRBJ1-4	CASSSQLATNEKLFF
TRBV19	TRBJ2-1	CATGTGYNEQFF
TRBV9	TRBJ2-3	CASSVGGLGADTQYF
TRBV29-1	TRBJ1-2	CSVPHGTGILNYGYTF